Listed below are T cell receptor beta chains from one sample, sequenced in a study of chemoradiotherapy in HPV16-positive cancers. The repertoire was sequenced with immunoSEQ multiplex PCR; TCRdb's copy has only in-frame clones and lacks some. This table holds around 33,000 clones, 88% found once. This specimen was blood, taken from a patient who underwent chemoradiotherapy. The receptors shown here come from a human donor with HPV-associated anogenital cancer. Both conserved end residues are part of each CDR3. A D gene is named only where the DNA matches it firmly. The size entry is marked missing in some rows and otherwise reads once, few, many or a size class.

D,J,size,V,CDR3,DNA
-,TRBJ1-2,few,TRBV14,CASSQGYSYGYTF,TGTGCCAGCAGCCAAGGGTACTCCTATGGCTACACCTTC
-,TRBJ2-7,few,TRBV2,CASSEAEVTLSEQYF,TGTGCCAGCAGTGAAGCGGAGGTTACCCTAAGCGAGCAGTACTTC
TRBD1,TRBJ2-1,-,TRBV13,CASSFGGTGGDQFF,TGTGCCAGCAGCTTCGGAGGAACAGGGGGCGATCAGTTCTTC
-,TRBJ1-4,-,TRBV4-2,CASSQEGVGATNEKLFF,TGTGCCAGCAGCCAAGAGGGGGTGGGTGCAACTAATGAAAAACTGTTTTTT
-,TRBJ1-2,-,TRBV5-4,CASSLAQGIYGYTF,TGTGCCAGCAGCTTGGCCCAGGGAATCTATGGCTACACCTTC
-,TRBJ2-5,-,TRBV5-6,CASSRFDRRPGETQYF,TGTGCCAGCAGCCGCTTTGATAGACGCCCCGGAGAGACCCAGTACTTC
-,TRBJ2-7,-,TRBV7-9,CASSLDPGLLYEQYF,TGTGCCAGCAGCTTGGACCCGGGACTCTTGTACGAGCAGTACTTC
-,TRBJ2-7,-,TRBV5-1,CASSYGQSRSYEQYF,TGCGCCAGCAGCTACGGACAGAGTCGTTCCTACGAGCAGTACTTC
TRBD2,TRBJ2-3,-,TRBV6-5,CASRELAGGTDTQYF,TGTGCCAGCAGGGAACTAGCGGGGGGCACAGATACGCAGTATTTT
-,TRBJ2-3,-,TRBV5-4,CASSRGGQAADTQYF,TGTGCCAGCAGCCGAGGGGGGCAGGCTGCAGATACGCAGTATTTT
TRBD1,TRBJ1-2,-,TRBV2,CASSEARSTGNYTF,TGTGCCAGCAGTGAAGCCCGATCGACAGGGAACTACACCTTC
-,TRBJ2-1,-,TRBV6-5,CASSYIDGAAYNEQFF,TGTGCCAGCAGTTACATCGACGGGGCCGCTTACAATGAGCAGTTCTTC
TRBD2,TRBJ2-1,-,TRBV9,CASSKRTSGGRDEQFF,TGTGCCAGCAGCAAGCGGACTAGCGGGGGGAGGGATGAGCAGTTCTTC
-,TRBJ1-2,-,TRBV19,CASSNQDYGYTF,TGTGCCAGTAGTAATCAGGATTATGGCTACACCTTC
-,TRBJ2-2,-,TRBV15,CATSSSRDYTGELFF,TGTGCCACCAGCAGCAGCAGAGATTACACCGGGGAGCTGTTTTTT
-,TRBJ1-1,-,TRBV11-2,CASTTFSGDTEAFF,TGTGCCAGCACCACTTTTAGCGGGGACACTGAAGCTTTCTTT
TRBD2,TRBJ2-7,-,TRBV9,CASSVGPGGPYEQYF,TGTGCCAGCAGCGTAGGTCCGGGGGGTCCCTACGAGCAGTACTTC
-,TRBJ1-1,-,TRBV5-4,CASSLGTGTASEGAFF,TGTGCCAGCAGCTTGGGGACCGGGACGGCCTCCGAAGGAGCTTTCTTT
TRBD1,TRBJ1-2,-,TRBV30,CAWSDPGQGIYGYTF,TGTGCCTGGAGTGACCCGGGACAGGGAATTTATGGCTACACCTTC
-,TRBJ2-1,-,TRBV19,CASSIGPINEQFF,TGTGCCAGTAGTATAGGGCCCATCAATGAGCAGTTCTTC
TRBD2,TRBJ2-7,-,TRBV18,CASSFGTSGNSYEQYF,TGTGCCAGCTCCTTCGGGACTAGCGGGAACTCCTACGAGCAGTACTTC
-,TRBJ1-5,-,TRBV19,CASSIDLGGNLPQHF,TGTGCCAGTAGTATAGATTTGGGGGGCAACCTCCCCCAGCATTTT
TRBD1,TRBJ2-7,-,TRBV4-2,CASSQVYDPGQGAYEQYF,TGTGCCAGCAGCCAAGTTTATGACCCGGGACAGGGGGCTTACGAGCAGTACTTC
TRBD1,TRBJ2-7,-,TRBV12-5,CASGLALDRAYEQYF,TGTGCTAGTGGTTTGGCTTTGGACAGGGCCTACGAGCAGTACTTC
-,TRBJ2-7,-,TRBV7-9,CASSFPALASYEQYF,TGTGCCAGCAGCTTTCCCGCTCTAGCCTCCTACGAGCAGTACTTC
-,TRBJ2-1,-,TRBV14,CASSQVRRAGNEQFF,TGTGCCAGCAGCCAAGTAAGGAGGGCCGGGAATGAGCAGTTCTTC
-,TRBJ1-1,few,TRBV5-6,CASSRPAGTEAFF,TGTGCCAGCAGCCGCCCCGCGGGCACTGAAGCTTTCTTT
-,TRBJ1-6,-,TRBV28,CASSSPRGSPLHF,TGTGCCAGCAGCTCTCCCCGGGGGTCACCCCTCCACTTT
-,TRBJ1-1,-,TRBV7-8,CASSPVLDRNTEAFF,TGTGCCAGCAGCCCCGTTTTGGACAGGAACACTGAAGCTTTCTTT
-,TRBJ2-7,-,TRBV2,CASTKGSLLTYEQYF,TGTGCCAGCACCAAAGGGTCTTTACTAACCTACGAGCAGTACTTC
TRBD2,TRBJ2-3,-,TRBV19,CASSGRSFTDTQYF,TGTGCCAGTAGCGGGAGGTCGTTTACAGATACGCAGTATTTT
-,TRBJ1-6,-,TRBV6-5,CASTYSGTRDSPLHF,TGTGCCAGCACCTACTCCGGGACACGGGATTCACCCCTCCACTTT
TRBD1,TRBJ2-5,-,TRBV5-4,CASSPGTGKKKTQYF,TGTGCCAGCAGCCCCGGGACAGGGAAGAAAAAGACCCAGTACTTC
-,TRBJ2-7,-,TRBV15,CATSRVKWGRKNYEQYF,TGTGCCACCAGCAGAGTTAAATGGGGTCGGAAAAACTACGAGCAGTACTTC
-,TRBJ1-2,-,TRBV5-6,CASSLAVSERTYGYTF,TGTGCCAGCAGCTTGGCCGTTTCTGAACGGACCTATGGCTACACCTTC
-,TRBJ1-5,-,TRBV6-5,CASSLGNRNQPQHF,TGTGCCAGCAGTCTGGGGAATCGGAATCAGCCCCAGCATTTT
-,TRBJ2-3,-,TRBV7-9,CASSLGTLTRDTQYF,TGTGCCAGCAGCTTGGGGACTTTAACGCGGGATACGCAGTATTTT
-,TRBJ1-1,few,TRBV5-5,CASSLEKRTEAFF,TGTGCCAGCAGCTTGGAAAAGAGAACTGAAGCTTTCTTT
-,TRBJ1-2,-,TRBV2,CASRASGADYGYTF,TGTGCCAGCAGAGCTTCAGGGGCGGACTATGGCTACACCTTC
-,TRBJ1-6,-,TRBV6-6,CASSYSGNSPLHF,TGTGCCAGCAGTTACTCGGGGAATTCACCCCTCCACTTT
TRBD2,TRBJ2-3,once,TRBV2,CAGGVIPDTQYF,TGTGCCGGGGGGGTTATTCCAGATACGCAGTATTTT
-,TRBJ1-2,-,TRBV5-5,CASSLAGGSGYTF,TGTGCCAGCAGCTTAGCCGGGGGTAGTGGCTACACCTTC